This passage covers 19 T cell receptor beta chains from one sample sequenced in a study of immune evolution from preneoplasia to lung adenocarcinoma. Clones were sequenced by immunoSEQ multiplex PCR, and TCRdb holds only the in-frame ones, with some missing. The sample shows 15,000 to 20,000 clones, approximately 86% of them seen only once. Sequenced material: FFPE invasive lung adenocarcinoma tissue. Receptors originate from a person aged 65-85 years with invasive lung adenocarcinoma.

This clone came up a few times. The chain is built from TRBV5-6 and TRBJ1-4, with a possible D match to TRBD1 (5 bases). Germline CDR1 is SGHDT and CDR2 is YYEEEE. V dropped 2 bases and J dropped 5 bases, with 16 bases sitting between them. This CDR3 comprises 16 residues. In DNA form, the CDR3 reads TGTGCCAGCAGCTTACCATCCGGGGGGGAGAATGAAAAACTGTTTTTT. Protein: CASSLPSGGENEKLFF.

The CDR3 here is CSVEAGTGESGGQYF. CDR3 nucleotides: TGCAGCGTTGAAGCCGGGACAGGGGAGTCTGGCGGACAGTACTTC. This chain uses TRBV29-1 with TRBJ2-7, with TRBD1 matching over 10 bases. V shed 1 base, J shed 10 bases, and the junction held 13 bases outside the gene matches. Germline CDR1 reads SQVTM; CDR2 reads ANQGSEA. The CDR3 has 15 amino acids.

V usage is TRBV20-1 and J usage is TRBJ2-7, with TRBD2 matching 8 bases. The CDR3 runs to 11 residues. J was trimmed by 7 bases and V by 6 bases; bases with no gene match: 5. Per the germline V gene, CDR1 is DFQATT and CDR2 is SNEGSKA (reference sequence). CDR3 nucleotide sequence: TGCAGTGCCAAGACTAGCGAGGAGCAGTACTTC. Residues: CSAKTSEEQYF.

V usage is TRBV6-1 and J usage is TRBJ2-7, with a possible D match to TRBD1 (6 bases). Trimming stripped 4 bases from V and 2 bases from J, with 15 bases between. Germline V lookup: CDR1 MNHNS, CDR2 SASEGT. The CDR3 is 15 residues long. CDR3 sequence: CASSVTGTSAYEQYF. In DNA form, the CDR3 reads TGTGCCAGCAGTGTAACCGGGACATCGGCCTACGAGCAGTACTTC.

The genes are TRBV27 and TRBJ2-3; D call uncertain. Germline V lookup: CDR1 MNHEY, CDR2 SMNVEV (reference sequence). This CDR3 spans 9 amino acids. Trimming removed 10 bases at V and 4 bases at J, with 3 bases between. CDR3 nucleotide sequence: TGTGCCATCTCAGATACGCAGTATTTT. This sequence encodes CAISDTQYF.

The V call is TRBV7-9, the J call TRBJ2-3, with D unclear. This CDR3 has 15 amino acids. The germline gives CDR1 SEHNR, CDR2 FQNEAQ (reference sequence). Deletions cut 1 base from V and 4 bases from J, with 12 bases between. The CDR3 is CASSLGFSRADTQYF. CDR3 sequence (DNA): TGTGCCAGCAGCTTAGGGTTCTCGCGAGCAGATACGCAGTATTTT.

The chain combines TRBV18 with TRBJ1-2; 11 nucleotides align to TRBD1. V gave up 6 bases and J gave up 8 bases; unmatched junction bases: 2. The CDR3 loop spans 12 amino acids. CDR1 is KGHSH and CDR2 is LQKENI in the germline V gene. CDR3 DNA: TGTGCCAGCTCCGGACAGGGGGCAGGCTACACCTTC. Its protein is CASSGQGAGYTF. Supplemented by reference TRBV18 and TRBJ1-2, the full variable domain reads NAGVMQNPRHLVRRRGQEARLRCSPMKGHSHVYWYRQLPEEGLKFMVYLQKENIIDESGMPKERFSAEFPKEGPSILRIQQVVRGDSAAYFCASSGQGAGYTFGSGTRLTVV.

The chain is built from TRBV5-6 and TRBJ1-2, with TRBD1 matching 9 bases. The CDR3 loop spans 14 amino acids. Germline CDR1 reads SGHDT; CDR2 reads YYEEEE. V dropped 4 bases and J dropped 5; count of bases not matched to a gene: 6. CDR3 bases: TGTGCCAGCAGCCCTGCCGGGACAGGGTATGGCTACACCTTC. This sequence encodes CASSPAGTGYGYTF.

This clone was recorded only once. The CDR3 is CAISPQTSGGAQPQYF. The CDR3 DNA follows: TGTGCCATCAGTCCACAAACTAGCGGGGGGGCTCAACCGCAGTATTTT. The chain is built from TRBV10-3 and TRBJ2-3, with 13 bases identical to TRBD2. CDR3 length equals 16 residues. Trimming removed 5 bases from V and 10 bases from J; junction bases left unmatched: 12. CDR1 is ENHRY, CDR2 SYGVKD, per germline.

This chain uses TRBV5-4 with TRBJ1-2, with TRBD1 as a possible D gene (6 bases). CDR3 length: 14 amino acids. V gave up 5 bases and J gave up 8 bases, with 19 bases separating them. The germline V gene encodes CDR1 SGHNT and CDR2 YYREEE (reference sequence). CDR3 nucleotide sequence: TGTGCCAGCAGTGGGGGGACACCCAAGGAAGGCTACACCTTC. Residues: CASSGGTPKEGYTF.

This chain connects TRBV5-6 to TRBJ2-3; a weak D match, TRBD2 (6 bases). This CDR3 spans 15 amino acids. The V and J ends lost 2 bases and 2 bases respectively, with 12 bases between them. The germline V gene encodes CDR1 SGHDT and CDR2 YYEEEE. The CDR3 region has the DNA TGTGCCAGCAGCTTCCCTCCGGGGGTCACAGATACGCAGTATTTT. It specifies CASSFPPGVTDTQYF.

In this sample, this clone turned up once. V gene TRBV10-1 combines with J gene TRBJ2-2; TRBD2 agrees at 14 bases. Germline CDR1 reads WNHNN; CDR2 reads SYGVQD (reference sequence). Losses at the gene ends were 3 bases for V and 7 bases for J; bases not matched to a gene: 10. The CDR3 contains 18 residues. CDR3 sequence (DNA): TGCGCCAGCAGTGACTTGACTAGCGGGAGGGCCAGGGACGGGGAGCTGTTTTTT. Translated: CASSDLTSGRARDGELFF.

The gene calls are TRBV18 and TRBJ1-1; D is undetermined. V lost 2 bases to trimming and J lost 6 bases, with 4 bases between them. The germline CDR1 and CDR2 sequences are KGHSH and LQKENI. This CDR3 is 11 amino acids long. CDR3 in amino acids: CASSPMAEAFF. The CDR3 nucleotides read TGTGCCAGCTCACCAATGGCTGAAGCTTTCTTT.

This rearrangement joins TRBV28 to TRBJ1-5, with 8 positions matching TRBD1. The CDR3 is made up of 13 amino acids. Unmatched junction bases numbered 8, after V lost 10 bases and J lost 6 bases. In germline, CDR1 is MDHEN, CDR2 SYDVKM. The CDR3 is CAIRQGSTQPQHF. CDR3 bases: TGTGCCATTAGACAGGGGTCCACTCAGCCCCAGCATTTT.

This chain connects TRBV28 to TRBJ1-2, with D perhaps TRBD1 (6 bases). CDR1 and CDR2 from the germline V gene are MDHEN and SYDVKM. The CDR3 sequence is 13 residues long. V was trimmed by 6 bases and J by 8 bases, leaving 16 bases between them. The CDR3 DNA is TGTGCCAGCAGCCCTACAGGGATAGGGGGCTACACCTTC. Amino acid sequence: CASSPTGIGGYTF.

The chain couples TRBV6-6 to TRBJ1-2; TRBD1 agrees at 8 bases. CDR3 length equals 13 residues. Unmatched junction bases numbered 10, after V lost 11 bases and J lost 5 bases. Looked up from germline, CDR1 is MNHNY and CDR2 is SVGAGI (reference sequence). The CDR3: CAVRRDRHYGYTF. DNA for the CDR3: TGTGCCGTCCGTAGGGACAGGCATTATGGCTACACCTTC.

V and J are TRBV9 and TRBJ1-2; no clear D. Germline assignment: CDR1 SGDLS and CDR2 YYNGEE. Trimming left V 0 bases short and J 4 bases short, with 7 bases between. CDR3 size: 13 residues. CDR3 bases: TGTGCCAGCAGCGTAGACAGTGGCTATGGCTACACCTTC. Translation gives CASSVDSGYGYTF.

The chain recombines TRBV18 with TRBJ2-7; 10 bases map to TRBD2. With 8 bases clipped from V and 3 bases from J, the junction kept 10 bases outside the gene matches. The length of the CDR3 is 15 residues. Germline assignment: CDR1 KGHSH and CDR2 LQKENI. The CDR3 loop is CASRRGLANSYEQYF. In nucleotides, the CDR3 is TGTGCCAGCCGACGGGGACTAGCGAATAGCTACGAGCAGTACTTC.

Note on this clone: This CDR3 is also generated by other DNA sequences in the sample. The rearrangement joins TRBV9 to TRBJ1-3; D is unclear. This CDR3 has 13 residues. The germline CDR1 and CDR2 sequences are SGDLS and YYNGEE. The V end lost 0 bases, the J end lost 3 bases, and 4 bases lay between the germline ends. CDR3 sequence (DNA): TGTGCCAGCAGCGTAGACGGTGGAAACACCATATATTTT. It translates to CASSVDGGNTIYF.